This TCR beta chain was sequenced for a study of blood T cell repertoires in COVID-19. Clinical history as reported by participants underpinned cohort assignment. During the 2 weeks before they entered the study, exposed participants had met someone with a PCR-confirmed or clinician-diagnosed COVID-19 case. The assay was immunoSEQ multiplex PCR, and TCRdb's table has in-frame clones only and misses some. The sample lists some 290,000 clones, around nine tenths occurring once. V dropped 5 bases and J dropped 6 bases, with 13 bases sitting between them. The length of the CDR3 is 13 residues. CDR1 is SGHTA, CDR2 FQGTGA, per germline.

The rearrangement links TRBV7-3 to TRBJ1-2; TRBD1 might be the D (5 bases). The clonotype comes from a woman between 25 and 40 years old who had been exposed to COVID-19. Sequenced: PBMCs or T cells enriched from blood (not recorded which). As DNA, the CDR3 is TGTGCCAGCAGCCCCCGGCGGGGCGATGGCTACACCTTC. It encodes CASSPRRGDGYTF. Variable domain in full (rest from reference TRBV7-3 and TRBJ1-2): GAGVSQTPSNKVTEKGKYVELRCDPISGHTALYWYRQSLGQGPEFLIYFQGTGAADDSGLPNDRFFAVRPEGSVSTLKIQRTERGDSAVYLCASSPRRGDGYTFGSGTRLTVV.